A single count supports the clone carrying this T cell receptor beta chain. The sample belongs to a study of blood T cell repertoires in COVID-19. Study as a whole: Samples taken during acute and convalescent COVID-19 were collected in the United States, Italy and Spain.

CDR1 SGDLS and CDR2 YYNGEE come from the germline V gene. The V end lost 0 bases, the J end lost 3 bases, and 9 bases lay between the germline ends. This CDR3 is 14 amino acids long. In the study's own analysis: Counts of nucleated cells, estimated from reference gene primer amplification, were obtained. Method: immunoSEQ multiplex PCR; TCRdb's copy keeps in-frame clones and lacks some. V and J calls plus clone size are reproduced from that table; the DNA served to infer D and trimming. The table has 60,000 to 95,000 clones, approximately 90% seen once. Sequencing input: peripheral blood. The receptor was derived from a woman in her 50s with acute or convalescent COVID-19. The chain couples TRBV9 to TRBJ1-2, with D maybe TRBD1 (5 bases). CDR3 loop: CASSVGVGDYGYTF. The CDR3 DNA follows: TGTGCCAGCAGCGTAGGGGTAGGGGACTATGGCTACACCTTC.